Following are 30 T cell receptor beta chains from one sample sequenced in a study of siplizumab effects on memory and regulatory T cells. Using immunoSEQ multiplex PCR, the repertoire was profiled, and TCRdb retains in-frame clones only, with some absent. The table records approximately 100,000 clones, over 90% of them present only once. The sequenced material came from non-Treg CD4+ T cells sorted from blood. The receptors here all came from a human donor in good health.

The V and J genes are TRBV19 and TRBJ2-7; TRBD1 aligns across 7 bases. This CDR3 spans 14 amino acids. With 5 bases clipped from V and 4 bases from J, the junction kept 8 bases outside the gene matches. CDR1 LNHDA and CDR2 SQIVND come from the germline V gene (reference sequence). CDR3 in amino acids: CASSAQGNRYEQYF. The CDR3 region has the DNA TGTGCCAGTAGTGCACAGGGGAACCGGTACGAGCAGTACTTC.

J is TRBJ2-1 and V is TRBV6-5, with D unclear. The germline gives CDR1 MNHEY, CDR2 SVGAGI. Trimming removed 2 bases at V and 0 bases at J, with 8 bases between. The CDR3 is 15 residues long. For the CDR3, the DNA is TGTGCCAGCAGTTACGCTTTGAGCTCCTACAATGAGCAGTTCTTC. Encoded protein: CASSYALSSYNEQFF.

The V gene is TRBV5-1, the J gene TRBJ2-7; 7 nucleotides align to TRBD1. The trim removed 4 bases at V and 6 bases at J, leaving 13 bases unmatched. CDR1 SGHRS and CDR2 YFSETQ come from the germline V gene. This CDR3 region has 15 residues. The CDR3 nucleotides are TGCGCCAGCAGCCCGCGGACAGGAACCGTGAGCGAGCAGTACTTC. It codes for CASSPRTGTVSEQYF.

The rearrangement links TRBV11-3 to TRBJ2-7, with D perhaps TRBD1 or TRBD2 (6 bases each). Trimming cost V 2 bases and J 7 bases, with 12 bases left between them. There are 13 residues in the CDR3. The germline CDR1 and CDR2 sequences are SGHNT and YENEEA. The CDR3 loop reads CASSLSRGQEQYF. The CDR3 DNA is TGTGCCAGCAGCTTATCCCGGGGGCAAGAGCAGTACTTC.

This rearrangement joins TRBV7-3 to TRBJ2-7; TRBD2 is a possible D gene (5 bases). Germline V CDR1 and CDR2: SGHTA, FQGTGA. The CDR3 contains 17 residues. V gave up 0 bases and J gave up 2 bases, with 17 bases separating them. CDR3 region: CASSLTPAGEGPYEQYF. Here the CDR3 DNA reads TGTGCCAGCAGCTTAACTCCTGCCGGGGAAGGACCCTACGAGCAGTACTTC.

The count of this clone is one. The chain combines TRBV6-1 with TRBJ1-1; maybe TRBD1 (5 bases). The germline CDR1 and CDR2 sequences are MNHNS and SASEGT. The CDR3 runs 14 residues. The V gene lost 0 bases and the J gene lost 10 bases, with 15 bases spanning the gap. The CDR3 reads CASSEARGLKGAFF. CDR3 DNA sequence: TGTGCCAGCAGTGAAGCGAGGGGACTCAAAGGAGCTTTCTTT.

The chain links TRBV11-1 to TRBJ2-6; perhaps TRBD2 as D (6 bases). The germline V gene encodes CDR1 SGHAT and CDR2 FQDESV (reference sequence). CDR3 length: 16 amino acids. The V and J ends lost 4 bases and 0 bases respectively, with 10 bases between them. CDR3: CASSSRGTSGANVLTF. CDR3 DNA: TGTGCCAGCAGCTCCCGGGGGACCTCTGGGGCCAACGTCCTGACTTTC.

CDR3 DNA: TGTGCCAGCAGGATGGTTGTGGGTGGCTACACCTTC. This translates into CASRMVVGGYTF. The chain combines TRBV7-9 with TRBJ1-2; D uncertain. CDR1 SEHNR and CDR2 FQNEAQ come from the germline V gene (reference sequence). The V end lost 6 bases, the J end lost 7 bases, and 12 bases lay between the germline ends. CDR3 length: 12 residues.

The chain joins TRBV5-4 to TRBJ2-6; D remains unclear. This CDR3 contains 16 residues. The V gene's germline CDR1 is SGHNT and CDR2 YYREEE (reference sequence). Trimming stripped 5 bases from V and 0 bases from J, with 12 bases between. The CDR3 is CASRTGPSSGANVLTF. The CDR3 DNA sequence: TGTGCCAGCAGAACCGGGCCGAGCTCTGGGGCCAACGTCCTGACTTTC.

The chain joins TRBV25-1 to TRBJ2-1; 14 nucleotides agree with TRBD2. Germline-derived CDR1 and CDR2 are MGHDK and SYGVNS. Trimming at V came to 4 bases and at J to 2 bases, leaving 4 bases not matched to a gene. The CDR3 is 17 residues long. For the CDR3, the DNA is TGTGCCAGCAGTGGGACTAGCGGGAGGCCCCCCTACAATGAGCAGTTCTTC. It specifies CASSGTSGRPPYNEQFF. The full variable domain, its missing parts supplied by reference TRBV25-1 and TRBJ2-1, is EADIYQTPRYLVIGTGKKITLECSQTMGHDKMYWYQQDPGMELHLIHYSYGVNSTEKGDLSSESTVSRIRTEHFPLTLESARPSHTSQYLCASSGTSGRPPYNEQFFGPGTRLTVL.

This clone has just one count. V is TRBV19 and J is TRBJ1-5; TRBD1 matches 8 bases. J was trimmed by 5 bases and V by 1 base; bases with no gene match: 4. CDR3 length: 15 amino acids. From germline, CDR1 is LNHDA and CDR2 SQIVND (reference sequence). This CDR3 is CASSIAGRGHQPQHF. The CDR3 nucleotides are TGTGCCAGTAGTATAGCCGGCAGGGGGCATCAGCCCCAGCATTTT.

The CDR3 sequence: CASSPRSGSQPQHF. CDR3 nucleotides: TGTGCCAGCTCACCAAGGTCTGGGTCTCAGCCCCAGCATTTT. This sequence joins TRBV18 and TRBJ1-5, with unresolved D. Looked up from germline, CDR1 is KGHSH and CDR2 is LQKENI. This CDR3 is built from 14 residues. V was pared by 2 bases and J by 6 bases, with 11 bases between.

V gene TRBV6-1 combines with J gene TRBJ2-5, with D possibly being TRBD1 (6 bases). In germline, CDR1 is MNHNS, CDR2 SASEGT. This CDR3 is built from 14 residues. The germline V and J ends were trimmed by 8 bases and 2 bases, with 15 bases remaining between them. CDR3 region: CASGLGDTQETQYF. The CDR3 DNA sequence: TGTGCCAGCGGACTGGGGGACACACAAGAGACCCAGTACTTC.

The chain joins TRBV7-2 to TRBJ2-2; D gene ambiguous. The V end was cut by 2 bases, the J end by 5 bases, with 15 bases between. The CDR3 contains 16 residues. Looked up from germline, CDR1 is SGHTA and CDR2 is FQGNSA. CDR3 coding DNA: TGTGCCAGCAGCTTAACCCAAGGGTTCGAGACCGGGGAGCTGTTTTTT. Translating gives CASSLTQGFETGELFF.

The V call is TRBV6-4, the J call TRBJ2-1; 8 nucleotides line up with TRBD2. J lost 4 bases, V lost 5 bases, and 7 bases had no gene match. Germline V gene lookup returns CDR1 MRHNA and CDR2 SNTAGT. This CDR3 has 15 residues. The CDR3 sequence: CASSHPGLGYNEQFF. In DNA, the CDR3 is TGTGCCAGCAGTCACCCGGGACTAGGATACAATGAGCAGTTCTTC.

The chain has TRBV7-9 and TRBJ2-7; 10 nucleotides match TRBD2. The CDR3 is 15 amino acids. V lost 1 base to trimming and J lost 2 bases; unmatched junction nucleotides: 2. The germline V gene encodes CDR1 SEHNR and CDR2 FQNEAQ (reference sequence). The chain's CDR3 is CASSLGTSGTYEQYF. The CDR3 bases are TGTGCCAGCAGCTTAGGGACTAGCGGTACCTACGAGCAGTACTTC.

The chain recombines TRBV7-8 with TRBJ1-2; 9 nucleotides match TRBD1. Trimming removed 5 bases from V and 8 bases from J; junction bases left unmatched: 9. From germline, CDR1 is SGHVS and CDR2 FQNEAQ. The CDR3 has 14 residues. CDR3 sequence reads: CASSPGGQGPGYTF. Written as DNA, the CDR3 is TGTGCCAGCAGCCCGGGGGGACAGGGTCCGGGCTACACCTTC.

The chain recombines TRBV28 with TRBJ1-2; D possibly corresponds to TRBD1 (5 bases). Between the trimmed V and J ends, which lost 8 bases and 6 bases, there was a span of 19 bases. This CDR3 is built from 14 residues. Germline assignment: CDR1 MDHEN and CDR2 SYDVKM. The CDR3 reads CASWGVGARNGYTF. CDR3 in DNA: TGTGCCAGCTGGGGAGTCGGGGCTCGGAATGGCTACACCTTC.

The genes are TRBV21-1 and TRBJ2-2; the D segment call TRBD1 is taken from the table without a DNA check. TRBV21-1 counts as a pseudogene. The CDR3 consists of 15 residues. In DNA, the CDR3 is TGTGCCAGCAGCAGGCAGGGGGATAACACCGGGGAGCTGTTTTTT. This gives the protein CASSRQGDNTGELFF.

The chain combines TRBV30 with TRBJ2-5; 7 nucleotides match TRBD2. Germline assignment: CDR1 GTSNPN and CDR2 SVGIG (reference sequence). The CDR3 extends over 14 amino acids. J lost 3 bases, V lost 0 bases, and 4 bases had no gene match. As DNA, the CDR3 is TGTGCCTGGAGTGTTGGGGGGAGGGAAGAGACCCAGTACTTC. Residues: CAWSVGGREETQYF.

V gene TRBV4-3 combines with J gene TRBJ2-1, with 9 nucleotides matching TRBD2. The CDR3 runs 17 residues. From germline, CDR1 is LGHNA and CDR2 YSLEER. Trimming removed 0 bases from V and 8 bases from J; junction bases left unmatched: 11. The CDR3 nucleotides read TGCGCCAGCAGCCAAGATGTAGGTCTAGCGGGAACGGATGAGCAGTTCTTC. This translates into CASSQDVGLAGTDEQFF.

The J gene is TRBJ1-1, the V gene TRBV6-6, with D unclear. CDR3 size: 12 residues. The germline V gene has CDR1 MNHNY and CDR2 SVGAGI (reference sequence). The germline V and J ends were trimmed by 5 bases and 3 bases, with 7 bases remaining between them. The CDR3 sequence: CASSQSDTEAFF. CDR3 DNA: TGTGCCAGCAGTCAAAGTGACACTGAAGCTTTCTTT.

This chain links TRBV5-1 with TRBJ1-3, with D possibly being TRBD1 (5 bases). The CDR3 has 17 amino acids. Trimming cost V 4 bases and J 0 bases, with 17 bases left between them. Germline V gene lookup returns CDR1 SGHRS and CDR2 YFSETQ. CDR3 sequence: CASSPGLTYSSGNTIYF. The CDR3 nucleotides read TGCGCCAGCAGCCCGGGACTTACCTACAGCTCTGGAAACACCATATATTTT.

V and J are TRBV7-2 and TRBJ1-5; D ambiguous. The CDR3 length is 13 residues. Germline V gives CDR1 SGHTA, CDR2 FQGNSA. Trimming stripped 3 bases from V and 1 base from J, with 4 bases between. The CDR3 reads CASSFQSNQPQHF. The CDR3 DNA reads TGTGCCAGCAGCTTTCAGAGCAATCAGCCCCAGCATTTT.

V gene TRBV21-1 combines with J gene TRBJ1-5; the listed D gene, TRBD1, was not tested against the DNA. TRBV21-1 is a listed pseudogene. The length of the CDR3 is 20 residues. The CDR3 is CASSANGTGASKMSNQPQHF. CDR3 nucleotides: TGTGCCAGCAGCGCAAATGGGACAGGGGCCTCAAAAATGAGCAATCAGCCCCAGCATTTT.

This clone has just a few counts. The rearrangement joins TRBV7-3 to TRBJ2-7; D is undetermined. Germline V gene data show CDR1 as SGHTA and CDR2 as FQGTGA. V lost 5 bases and J 0 bases, leaving 11 bases between the germline ends. This CDR3 contains 14 residues. The CDR3 spells CASSPDRASYEQYF. The CDR3 nucleotides read TGTGCCAGCAGCCCCGACCGCGCCTCCTACGAGCAGTACTTC.

The J gene is TRBJ2-1, the V gene TRBV9, with 12 bases identical to TRBD2. V was pared by 5 bases and J by 7 bases, with 16 bases of the junction left unmatched. CDR3 length: 18 residues. Germline V CDR1 and CDR2: SGDLS, YYNGEE. In nucleotides, the CDR3 is TGTGCCAGCAGTTTAACGGGGCTAGCGGGAGGGTTAGGGAATGAGCAGTTCTTC. This sequence encodes CASSLTGLAGGLGNEQFF.

The rearrangement uses TRBV29-1 and TRBJ2-1; TRBD2 aligns across 11 bases. The CDR3 consists of 14 residues. With 8 bases clipped from V and 2 bases from J, the junction kept 5 bases outside the gene matches. Per germline, CDR1 SQVTM and CDR2 ANQGSEA. The CDR3 spells CSTISGRAYNEQFF. CDR3 DNA: TGCAGCACAATTAGCGGGAGGGCCTACAATGAGCAGTTCTTC.

The rearrangement uses TRBV19 and TRBJ2-3; 10 bases are shared with TRBD1. The CDR3 spans 15 residues. V shed 4 bases, J shed 1 base, and the junction held 2 bases outside the gene matches. The germline V gene encodes CDR1 LNHDA and CDR2 SQIVND (reference sequence). In nucleotides, the CDR3 is TGTGCCAGTAGTACCGGGACAGGGGGCACAGATACGCAGTATTTT. This translates into CASSTGTGGTDTQYF.

The chain joins TRBV7-9 to TRBJ2-3; TRBD1 might be the D (6 bases). This CDR3 region has 16 residues. Trimming shortened V by 1 base and J by 4 bases, and 15 bases separated the two germline ends. The V gene's germline CDR1 is SEHNR and CDR2 FQNEAQ (reference sequence). The CDR3, as DNA: TGTGCCAGCAGCTTAGTGGCAGGCGAGGGGGCAGATACGCAGTATTTT. This sequence encodes CASSLVAGEGADTQYF.